This T cell receptor beta chain originates from a study of cytomegalovirus exposure and HLA in healthy donors. Study-level results: TCR beta V segments were, for the most part, productive about 87% or about 30% of the time in an earlier analysis. Because they were indistinguishable, some V segments, including TRBV6-2 and TRBV6-3, were excluded. Likely technical artifact: a cluster of highly shared sequence variants. Accurate prediction of most subjects' HLA-A and HLA-B alleles from TCR beta sequences was reported.

Germline values: CDR1 SGHVS, CDR2 FQNEAQ. V shed 11 bases and J 4 bases; nucleotides not matched to a gene: 8. The CDR3 sequence is 13 residues long. As for this clone: What it binds is not known.

Both 60 Vbeta primers and 13 Jbeta primers went into the PCR. Assay used: immunoSEQ multiplex PCR; TCRdb lists only in-frame clones, some missing. The repertoire holds 200,000 or so clones, roughly four fifths seen once, with approximately 2% in the top ten. The rearrangement links TRBV7-8 to TRBJ2-5, with 9 nucleotides matching TRBD1. This TCR derives from a woman aged 18-30 years in good health and CMV-seropositive. The specimen sequenced was PBMCs. The CDR3 sequence: CASSGTGLETQYF. CDR3 DNA sequence: TGTGCCTCGTCCGGGACAGGGTTAGAGACCCAGTACTTC.